This T cell receptor (beta chain) was captured in a study of T cell changes during pregnancy in multiple sclerosis. V lost 1 base to trimming and J lost 6 bases; unmatched junction nucleotides: 2. From germline, CDR1 is MGHRA and CDR2 YSYEKL. The CDR3 totals 15 residues. TCRdb's copy holds only in-frame clones and misses some; the assay was immunoSEQ multiplex PCR. There are about 50,000 clones in the sample; about nine tenths occur only once, and 0.25% to 0.3% lies in the top ten. The source of this sequence is a female donor with multiple sclerosis, enrolled in a pregnancy study. Sequencing used CD4+ T cells from peripheral blood mononuclear cells, obtained in the second trimester of pregnancy. The rearrangement joins TRBV4-1 to TRBJ2-7; 14 bases map to TRBD2. The CDR3 protein is CASSQGTSGRFEQYF. CDR3 nucleotide sequence: TGCGCCAGCAGCCAAGGGACTAGCGGGAGGTTCGAGCAGTACTTC.